The rows below give T cell receptor beta chains drawn from one sample of a study of T cell responses to AZD1222 COVID-19 vaccine. Some clones are missing from TCRdb's copy, which holds only in-frame ones; the method was immunoSEQ multiplex PCR. The sample holds about 150,000 clones, about nine tenths seen once. The specimen was peripheral blood, collected on day 0 of AZD1222 vaccination. All receptors derive from an adult in good health. Each CDR3 is given with its conserved first and last residue. A row's size may be missing; if present it is once, few, many or a size class.

>13|TRBV25-1|-
CASSAGARTEAFF
>14|TRBV6-5|once
CASSSGSSTDTQYF
>13|TRBV28|-
CASRTGFRQPQHF
>14|TRBV5-4|-
CASSLAPAGNTIYF
>15|TRBV7-3|-
CASSLILAEYNEQFF
>15|TRBV5-6|-
CASSRDRGGNQPQHF
>15|TRBV6-2/TRBV6-3|-
CASSYPQGVNAEAFF
>14|TRBV6-5|-
CASSYGRTSYEQYF
>16|TRBV6-6|-
CASTTLAGQGANVLTF
>14|TRBV2|-
CASSGDTYNSPLHF
>16|TRBV4-3|-
CASSQDLGTKSYEQYF
>17|TRBV25-1|-
CASSDSFQGPWNTEAFF
>13|TRBV7-3|once
CASSKMTQETQYF
>15|TRBV30|-
CAWAGLGQVTHEQFF
>13|TRBV7-9|-
CASRPGQHYEQYF
>16|TRBV7-6|-
CASSSRTSGRANEQFF
>13|TRBV6-2/TRBV6-3|few
CASSYGQSYGYTF
>15|TRBV28|-
CASTLWRRGEAEAFF
>17|TRBV5-6|-
CASSYRTGSLNTGELFF
>14|TRBV5-4|-
CASSLGGFNEKLFF
>14|TRBV6-5|-
CASYRDPLSYEQYF
>13|TRBV5-1|-
CASSPTGLWPLHF
>18|TRBV6-2/TRBV6-3|-
CASSYPGLAGGSYNEQFF
>14|TRBV24-1|-
CATSDPRVGYGYTF
>15|TRBV6-6|-
CASSYSVVGGTEAFF
>15|TRBV18|-
CASSPEREGPDTQYF